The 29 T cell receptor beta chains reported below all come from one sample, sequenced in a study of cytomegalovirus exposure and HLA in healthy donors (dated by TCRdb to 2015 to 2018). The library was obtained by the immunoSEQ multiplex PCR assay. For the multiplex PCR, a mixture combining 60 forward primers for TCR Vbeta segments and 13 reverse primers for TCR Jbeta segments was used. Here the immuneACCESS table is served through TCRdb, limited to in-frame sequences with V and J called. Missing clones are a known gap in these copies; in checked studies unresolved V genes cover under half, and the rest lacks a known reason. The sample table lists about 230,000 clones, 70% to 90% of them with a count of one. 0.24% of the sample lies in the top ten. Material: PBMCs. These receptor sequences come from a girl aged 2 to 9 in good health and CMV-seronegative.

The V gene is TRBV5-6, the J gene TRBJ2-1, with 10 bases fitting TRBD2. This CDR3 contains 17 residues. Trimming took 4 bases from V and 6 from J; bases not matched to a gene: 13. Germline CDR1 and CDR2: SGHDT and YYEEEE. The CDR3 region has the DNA TGTGCCAGCAGCCTTAGTCTTTCCGGGACTAGCGCCAATGAGCAGTTCTTC. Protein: CASSLSLSGTSANEQFF.

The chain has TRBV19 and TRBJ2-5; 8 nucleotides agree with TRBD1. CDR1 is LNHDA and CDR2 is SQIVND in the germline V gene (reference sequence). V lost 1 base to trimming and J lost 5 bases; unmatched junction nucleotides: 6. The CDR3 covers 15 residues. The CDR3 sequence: CASSIGQGTMETQYF. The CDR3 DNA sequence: TGTGCCAGTAGTATAGGACAGGGGACAATGGAGACCCAGTACTTC.

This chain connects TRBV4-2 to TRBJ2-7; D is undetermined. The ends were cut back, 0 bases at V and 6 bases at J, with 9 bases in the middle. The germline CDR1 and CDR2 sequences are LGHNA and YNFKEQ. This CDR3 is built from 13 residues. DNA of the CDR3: TGTGCCAGCAGCCAAGATCGGTTCGGCGAGCAGTACTTC. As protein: CASSQDRFGEQYF.

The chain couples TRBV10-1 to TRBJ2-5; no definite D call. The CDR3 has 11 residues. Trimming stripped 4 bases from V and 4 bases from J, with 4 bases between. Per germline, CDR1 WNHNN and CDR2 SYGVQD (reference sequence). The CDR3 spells CASSGGETQYF. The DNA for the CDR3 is TGCGCCAGCAGTGGAGGAGAGACCCAGTACTTC.

The CDR3 loop reads CASSSTSGSSYEQYF. CDR3 sequence (DNA): TGTGCCAGCAGCTCCACTAGCGGGAGCTCCTACGAGCAGTACTTC. J is TRBJ2-7 and V is TRBV7-6, with 11 bases identical to TRBD2. V lost 4 bases and J lost 0; bases outside the gene matches: 2. The germline V gene encodes CDR1 SGHVS and CDR2 FNYEAQ. This CDR3 comprises 15 residues.

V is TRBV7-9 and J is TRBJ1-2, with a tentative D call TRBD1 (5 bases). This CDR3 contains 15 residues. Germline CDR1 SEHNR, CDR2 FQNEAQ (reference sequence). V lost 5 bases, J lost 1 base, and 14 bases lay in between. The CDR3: CASSLLEGFNYGYTF. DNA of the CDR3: TGTGCCAGCAGCCTATTGGAGGGGTTTAACTATGGCTACACCTTC.

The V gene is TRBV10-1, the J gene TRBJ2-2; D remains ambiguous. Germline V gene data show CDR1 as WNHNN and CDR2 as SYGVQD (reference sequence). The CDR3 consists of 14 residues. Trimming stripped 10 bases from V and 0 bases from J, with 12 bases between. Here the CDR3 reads CATRAGANTGELFF. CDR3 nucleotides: TGCGCCACCCGAGCAGGTGCGAACACCGGGGAGCTGTTTTTT.

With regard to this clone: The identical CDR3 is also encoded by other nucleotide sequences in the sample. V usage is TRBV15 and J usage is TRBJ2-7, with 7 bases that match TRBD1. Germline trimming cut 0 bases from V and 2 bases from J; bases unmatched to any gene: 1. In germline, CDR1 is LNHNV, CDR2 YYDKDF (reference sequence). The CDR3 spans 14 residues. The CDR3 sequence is CATSRDRGPYEQYF. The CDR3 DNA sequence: TGTGCCACCAGCAGAGATAGGGGGCCCTACGAGCAGTACTTC.

In nucleotides, the CDR3 is TGTGCCAGCAGCGTAGATAGAGGAGATACGCAGTATTTT. It translates to CASSVDRGDTQYF. The gene calls are TRBV9 and TRBJ2-3; D unresolved. Germline V gives CDR1 SGDLS, CDR2 YYNGEE. Trimming removed 0 bases at V and 5 bases at J, with 7 bases between. The CDR3 spans 13 residues.

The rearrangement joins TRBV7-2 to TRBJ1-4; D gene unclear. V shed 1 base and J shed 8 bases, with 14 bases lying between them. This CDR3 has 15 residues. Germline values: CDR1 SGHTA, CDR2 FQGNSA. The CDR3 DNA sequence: TGTGCCAGCAGCTTAGGCGGGGAAGGAGGAGAAAAACTGTTTTTT. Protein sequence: CASSLGGEGGEKLFF. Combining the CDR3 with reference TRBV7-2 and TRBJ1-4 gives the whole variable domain GAGVSQSPSNKVTEKGKDVELRCDPISGHTALYWYRQSLGQGLEFLIYFQGNSAPDKSGLPSDRFSAERTGGSVSTLTIQRTQQEDSAVYLCASSLGGEGGEKLFFGSGTQLSVL.

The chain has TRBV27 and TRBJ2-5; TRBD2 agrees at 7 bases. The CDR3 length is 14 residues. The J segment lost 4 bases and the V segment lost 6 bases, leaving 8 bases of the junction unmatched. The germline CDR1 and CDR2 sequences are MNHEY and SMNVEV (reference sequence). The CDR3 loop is CASRRIGGGETQYF. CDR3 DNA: TGTGCCAGCAGAAGAATCGGCGGGGGAGAGACCCAGTACTTC.

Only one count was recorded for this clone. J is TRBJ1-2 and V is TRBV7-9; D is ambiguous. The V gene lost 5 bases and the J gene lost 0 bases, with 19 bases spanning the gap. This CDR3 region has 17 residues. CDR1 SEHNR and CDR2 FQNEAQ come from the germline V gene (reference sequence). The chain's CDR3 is CASSQHGTKAPNYGYTF. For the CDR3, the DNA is TGTGCCAGCAGCCAGCATGGCACTAAAGCCCCTAACTATGGCTACACCTTC.

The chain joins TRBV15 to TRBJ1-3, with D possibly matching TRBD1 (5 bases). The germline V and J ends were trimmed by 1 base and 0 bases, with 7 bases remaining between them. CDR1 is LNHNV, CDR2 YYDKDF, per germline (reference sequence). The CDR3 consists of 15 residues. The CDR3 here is CATSRGQLSGNTIYF. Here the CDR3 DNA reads TGTGCCACCAGCAGAGGACAGCTCTCTGGAAACACCATATATTTT.

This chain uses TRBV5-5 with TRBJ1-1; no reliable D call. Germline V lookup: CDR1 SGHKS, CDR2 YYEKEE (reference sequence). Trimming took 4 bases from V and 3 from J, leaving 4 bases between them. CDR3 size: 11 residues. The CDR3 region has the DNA TGTGCCAGCAGCGCGGACACTGAAGCTTTCTTT. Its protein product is CASSADTEAFF.

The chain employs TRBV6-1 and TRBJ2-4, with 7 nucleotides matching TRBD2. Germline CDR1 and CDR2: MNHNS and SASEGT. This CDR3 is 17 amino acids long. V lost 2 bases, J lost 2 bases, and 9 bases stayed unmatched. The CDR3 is CASSEIPGLGPKNIQYF. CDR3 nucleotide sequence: TGTGCCAGCAGTGAAATTCCCGGACTAGGCCCCAAAAACATTCAGTACTTC.

The CDR3 region is CAWSRDPGVNQPQHF. CDR3 in DNA: TGTGCCTGGAGTAGGGACCCGGGGGTCAATCAGCCCCAGCATTTT. The chain uses TRBV30 and TRBJ1-5; the D gene is possibly TRBD1 (5 bases). This CDR3 has 15 amino acids. The V and J ends lost 2 bases and 3 bases respectively, with 14 bases between them. Germline CDR1 reads GTSNPN; CDR2 reads SVGIG (reference sequence).

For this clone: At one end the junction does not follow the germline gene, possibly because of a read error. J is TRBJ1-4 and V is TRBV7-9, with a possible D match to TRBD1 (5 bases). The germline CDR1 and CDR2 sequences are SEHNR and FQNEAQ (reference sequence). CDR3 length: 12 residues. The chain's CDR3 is CSSSSGGGGSTF. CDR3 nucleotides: TGTTCCAGCAGCTCCGGGGGGGGAGGGTCAACGTTT.

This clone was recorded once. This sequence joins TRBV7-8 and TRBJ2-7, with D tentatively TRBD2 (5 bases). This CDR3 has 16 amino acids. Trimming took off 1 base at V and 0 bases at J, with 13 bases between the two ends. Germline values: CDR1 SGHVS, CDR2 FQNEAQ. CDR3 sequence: CASSLVRGGRSYEQYF. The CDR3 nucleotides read TGTGCCAGCAGCTTAGTTCGGGGTGGGCGCTCCTACGAGCAGTACTTC.

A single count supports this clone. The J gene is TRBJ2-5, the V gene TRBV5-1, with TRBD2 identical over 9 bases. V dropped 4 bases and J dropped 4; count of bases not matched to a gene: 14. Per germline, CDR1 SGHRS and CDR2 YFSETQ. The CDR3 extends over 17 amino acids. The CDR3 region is CASSLPPAGGGGETQYF. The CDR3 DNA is TGCGCCAGCAGCCTCCCCCCCGCTGGCGGGGGGGGAGAGACCCAGTACTTC.

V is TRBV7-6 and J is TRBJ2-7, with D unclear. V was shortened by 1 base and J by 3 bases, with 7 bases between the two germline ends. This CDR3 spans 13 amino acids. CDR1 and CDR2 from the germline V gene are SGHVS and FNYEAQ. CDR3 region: CASSLDAGYEQYF. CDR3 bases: TGTGCCAGCAGCTTAGATGCCGGCTACGAGCAGTACTTC. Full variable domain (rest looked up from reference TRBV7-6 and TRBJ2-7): GAGVSQSPRYKVTKRGQDVALRCDPISGHVSLYWYRQALGQGPEFLTYFNYEAQQDKSGLPNDRFSAERPEGSISTLTIQRTEQRDSAMYRCASSLDAGYEQYFGPGTRLTVT.

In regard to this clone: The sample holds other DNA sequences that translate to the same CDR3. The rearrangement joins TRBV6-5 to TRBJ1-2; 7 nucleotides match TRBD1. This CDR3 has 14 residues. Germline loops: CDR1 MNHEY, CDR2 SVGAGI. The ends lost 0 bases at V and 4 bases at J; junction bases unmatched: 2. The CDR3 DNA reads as TGTGCCAGCAGTTACTCGCCAGGGGGCTATGGCTACACCTTC. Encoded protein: CASSYSPGGYGYTF.

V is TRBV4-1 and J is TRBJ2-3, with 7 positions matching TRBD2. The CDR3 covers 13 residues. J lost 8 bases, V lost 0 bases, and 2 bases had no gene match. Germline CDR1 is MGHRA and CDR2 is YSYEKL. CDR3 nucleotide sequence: TGCGCCAGCAGCCAAGAAGCGGGGATTACGCAGTATTTT. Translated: CASSQEAGITQYF.

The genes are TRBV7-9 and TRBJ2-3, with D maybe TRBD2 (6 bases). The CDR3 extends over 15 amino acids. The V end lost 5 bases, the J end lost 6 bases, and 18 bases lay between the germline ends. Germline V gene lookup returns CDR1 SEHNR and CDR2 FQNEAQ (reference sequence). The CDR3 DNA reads TGTGCCAGCAGCCTCCGGGACTTACTCCCCGATACGCAGTATTTT. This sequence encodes CASSLRDLLPDTQYF.

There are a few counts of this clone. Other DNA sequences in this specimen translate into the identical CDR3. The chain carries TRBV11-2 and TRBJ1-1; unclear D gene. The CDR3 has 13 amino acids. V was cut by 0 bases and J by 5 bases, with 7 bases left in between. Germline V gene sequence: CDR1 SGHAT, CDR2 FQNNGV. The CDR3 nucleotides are TGTGCCAGCAGCTTAGATCGCGGGACTGAAGCTTTCTTT. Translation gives CASSLDRGTEAFF.

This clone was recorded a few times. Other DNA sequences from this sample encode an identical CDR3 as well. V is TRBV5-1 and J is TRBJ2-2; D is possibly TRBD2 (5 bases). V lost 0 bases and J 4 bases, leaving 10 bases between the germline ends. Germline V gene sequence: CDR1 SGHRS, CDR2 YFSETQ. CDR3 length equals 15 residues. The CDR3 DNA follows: TGCGCCAGCAGCTTGGCCCGGGGTACCACCGGGGAGCTGTTTTTT. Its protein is CASSLARGTTGELFF. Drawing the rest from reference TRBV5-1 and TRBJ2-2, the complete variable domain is KAGVTQTPRYLIKTRGQQVTLSCSPISGHRSVSWYQQTPGQGLQFLFEYFSETQRNKGNFPGRFSGRQFSNSRSEMNVSTLELGDSALYLCASSLARGTTGELFFGEGSRLTVL.

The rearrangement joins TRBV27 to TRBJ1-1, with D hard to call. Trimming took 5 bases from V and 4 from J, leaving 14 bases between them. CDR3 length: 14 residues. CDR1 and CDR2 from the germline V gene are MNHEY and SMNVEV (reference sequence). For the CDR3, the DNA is TGTGCCAGCAGTCCCGCCCCGGGATTCACTGAAGCTTTCTTT. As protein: CASSPAPGFTEAFF.

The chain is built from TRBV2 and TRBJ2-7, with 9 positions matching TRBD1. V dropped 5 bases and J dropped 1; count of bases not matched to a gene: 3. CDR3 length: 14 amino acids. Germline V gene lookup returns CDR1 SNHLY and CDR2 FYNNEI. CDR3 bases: TGTGCCAGCAGTCCCGGGACAGGGTCCTACGAGCAGTACTTC. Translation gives CASSPGTGSYEQYF.

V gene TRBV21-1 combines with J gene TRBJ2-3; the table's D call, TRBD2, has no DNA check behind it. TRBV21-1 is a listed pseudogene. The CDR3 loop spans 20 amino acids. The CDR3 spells CASSKEAGGNFRRSTDTQYF. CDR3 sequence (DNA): TGTGCCAGCAGCAAAGAAGCGGGGGGAAATTTTAGGCGTAGCACAGATACGCAGTATTTT.

In DNA form, the CDR3 reads TGTGCCAGCTCACCACTAACAGGGAGCACAGATACGCAGTATTTT. As protein: CASSPLTGSTDTQYF. The chain couples TRBV18 to TRBJ2-3, with D possibly matching TRBD1 (6 bases). Trimming removed 1 base from V and 0 bases from J, with 8 bases in between. The CDR3 is 15 amino acids. CDR1 and CDR2 (germline): KGHSH, LQKENI.